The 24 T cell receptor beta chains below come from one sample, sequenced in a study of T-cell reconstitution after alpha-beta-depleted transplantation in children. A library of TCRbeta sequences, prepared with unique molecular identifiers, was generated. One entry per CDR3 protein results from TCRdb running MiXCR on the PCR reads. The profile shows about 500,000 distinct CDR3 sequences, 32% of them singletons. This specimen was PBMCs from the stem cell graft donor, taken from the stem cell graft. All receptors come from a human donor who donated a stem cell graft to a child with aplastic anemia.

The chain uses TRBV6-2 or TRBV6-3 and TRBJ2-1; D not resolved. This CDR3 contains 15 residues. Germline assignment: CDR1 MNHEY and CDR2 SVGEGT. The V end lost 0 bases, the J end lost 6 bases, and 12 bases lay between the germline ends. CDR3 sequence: CASSYSFGPRNEQFF. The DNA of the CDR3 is TGTGCCAGCAGTTACTCGTTCGGGCCACGCAATGAGCAGTTCTTC.

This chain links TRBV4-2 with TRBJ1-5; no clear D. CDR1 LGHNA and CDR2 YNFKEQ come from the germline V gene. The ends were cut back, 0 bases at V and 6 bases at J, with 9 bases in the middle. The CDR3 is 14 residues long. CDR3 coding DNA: TGTGCCAGCAGCCAAGATCACGGCGGTCAGCCCCAGCATTTT. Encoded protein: CASSQDHGGQPQHF.

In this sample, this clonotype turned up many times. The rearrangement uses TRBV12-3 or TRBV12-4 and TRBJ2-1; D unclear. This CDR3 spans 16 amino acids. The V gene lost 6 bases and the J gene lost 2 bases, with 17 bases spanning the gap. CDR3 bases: TGTGCCAGCAGCCAGATTCCCCGGGCGGCCTACAATGAGCAGTTCTTC. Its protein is CASSQIPRAAYNEQFF.

The CDR3 loop reads CSVVGGGQGGGNTEAFF. The CDR3 DNA follows: TGCAGCGTTGTGGGGGGGGGACAGGGTGGAGGGAACACTGAAGCTTTCTTT. This chain joins TRBV29-1 and TRBJ1-1, with TRBD1 matching 9 bases. CDR1 SQVTM and CDR2 ANQGSEA come from the germline V gene. This CDR3 spans 17 amino acids. The V gene end was trimmed by 4 bases and the J gene end by 1 base; junction bases not matched to a gene: 13.

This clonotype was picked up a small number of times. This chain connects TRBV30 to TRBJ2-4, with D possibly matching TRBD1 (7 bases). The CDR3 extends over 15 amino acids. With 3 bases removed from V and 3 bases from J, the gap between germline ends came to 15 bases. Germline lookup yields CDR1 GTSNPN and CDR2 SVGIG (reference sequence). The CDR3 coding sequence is TGTGCCTGGAGCGCAGGGGGGTCCTACAAAAACATTCAGTACTTC. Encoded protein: CAWSAGGSYKNIQYF.

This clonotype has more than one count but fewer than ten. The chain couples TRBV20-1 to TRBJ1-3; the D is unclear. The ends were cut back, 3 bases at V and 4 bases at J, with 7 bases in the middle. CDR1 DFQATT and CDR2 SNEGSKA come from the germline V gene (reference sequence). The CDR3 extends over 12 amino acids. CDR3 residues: CSASSLGNTIYF. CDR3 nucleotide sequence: TGCAGTGCTAGTAGCTTGGGAAACACCATATATTTT.

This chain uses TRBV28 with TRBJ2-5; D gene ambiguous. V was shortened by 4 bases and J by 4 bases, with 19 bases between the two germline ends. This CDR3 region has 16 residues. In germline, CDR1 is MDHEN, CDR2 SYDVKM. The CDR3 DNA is TGTGCCAGCAGTTCCCTGTTATCCGGAGTGGGAGAGACCCAGTACTTC. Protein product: CASSSLLSGVGETQYF. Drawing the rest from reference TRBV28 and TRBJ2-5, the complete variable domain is DVKVTQSSRYLVKRTGEKVFLECVQDMDHENMFWYRQDPGLGLRLIYFSYDVKMKEKGDIPEGYSVSREKKERFSLILESASTNQTSMYLCASSSLLSGVGETQYFGPGTRLLVL.

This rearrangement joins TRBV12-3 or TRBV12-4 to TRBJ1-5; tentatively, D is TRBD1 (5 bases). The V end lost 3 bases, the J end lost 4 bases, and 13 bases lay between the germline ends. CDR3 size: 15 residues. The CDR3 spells CASSFRGAGNQPQHF. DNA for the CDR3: TGTGCCAGCAGTTTCAGAGGGGCAGGGAATCAGCCCCAGCATTTT.

The CDR3 is CSARVSGRAGKQYF. The CDR3 nucleotides read TGCAGTGCTAGAGTTAGCGGGAGGGCCGGGAAGCAGTATTTT. The chain couples TRBV20-1 to TRBJ2-3; 11 nucleotides match TRBD2. The CDR3 runs 14 residues. The trim removed 1 base at V and 11 bases at J, leaving 8 bases unmatched. Looked up from germline, CDR1 is DFQATT and CDR2 is SNEGSKA (reference sequence).

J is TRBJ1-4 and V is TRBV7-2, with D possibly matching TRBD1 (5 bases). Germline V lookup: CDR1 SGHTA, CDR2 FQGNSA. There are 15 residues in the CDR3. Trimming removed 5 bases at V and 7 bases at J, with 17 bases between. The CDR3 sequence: CASSQSQALGEKLFF. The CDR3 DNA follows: TGTGCCAGCAGCCAATCACAGGCTCTTGGTGAAAAACTGTTTTTT. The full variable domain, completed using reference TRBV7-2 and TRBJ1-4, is GAGVSQSPSNKVTEKGKDVELRCDPISGHTALYWYRQSLGQGLEFLIYFQGNSAPDKSGLPSDRFSAERTGGSVSTLTIQRTQQEDSAVYLCASSQSQALGEKLFFGSGTQLSVL.

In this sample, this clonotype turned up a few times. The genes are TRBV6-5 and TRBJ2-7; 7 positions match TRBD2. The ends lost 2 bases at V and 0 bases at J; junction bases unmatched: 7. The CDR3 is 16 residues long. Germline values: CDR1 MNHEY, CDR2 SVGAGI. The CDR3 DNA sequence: TGTGCCAGCAGTTACGGGGGAGGGGCACCCTCCTACGAGCAGTACTTC. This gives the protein CASSYGGGAPSYEQYF.

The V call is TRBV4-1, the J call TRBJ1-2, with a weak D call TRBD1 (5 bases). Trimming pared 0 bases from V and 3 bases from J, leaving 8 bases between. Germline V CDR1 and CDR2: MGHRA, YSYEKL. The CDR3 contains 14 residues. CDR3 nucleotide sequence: TGCGCCAGCAGCCAAGAGGGGCAGCACTATGGCTACACCTTC. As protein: CASSQEGQHYGYTF.

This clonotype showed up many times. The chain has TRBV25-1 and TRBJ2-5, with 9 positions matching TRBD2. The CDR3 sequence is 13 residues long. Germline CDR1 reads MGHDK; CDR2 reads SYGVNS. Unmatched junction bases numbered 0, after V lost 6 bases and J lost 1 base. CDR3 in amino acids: CASRTSGQETQYF. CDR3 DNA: TGTGCCAGCAGGACTAGCGGCCAAGAGACCCAGTACTTC.

The CDR3 loop reads CASRATSTNEKLFF. The CDR3 DNA sequence: TGTGCCAGCAGGGCGACTTCAACTAATGAAAAACTGTTTTTT. The chain joins TRBV12-3 or TRBV12-4 to TRBJ1-4; D not certain. This CDR3 has 14 amino acids. V was trimmed by 6 bases and J by 0 bases, leaving 8 bases between them.

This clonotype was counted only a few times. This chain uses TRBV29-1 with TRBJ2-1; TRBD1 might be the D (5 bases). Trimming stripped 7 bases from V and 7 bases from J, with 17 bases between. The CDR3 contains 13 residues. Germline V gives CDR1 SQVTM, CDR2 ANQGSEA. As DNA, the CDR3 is TGCAGCGGATCGCGCAGGGCCGGGAATGAGCAGTTCTTC. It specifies CSGSRRAGNEQFF.

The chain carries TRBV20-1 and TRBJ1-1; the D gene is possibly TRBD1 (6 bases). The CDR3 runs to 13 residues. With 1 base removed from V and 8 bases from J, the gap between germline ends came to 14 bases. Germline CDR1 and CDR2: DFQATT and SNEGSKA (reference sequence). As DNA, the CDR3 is TGCAGTGCTAGAGGGTCACGGGGGGCCGAAGCTTTCTTT. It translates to CSARGSRGAEAFF.

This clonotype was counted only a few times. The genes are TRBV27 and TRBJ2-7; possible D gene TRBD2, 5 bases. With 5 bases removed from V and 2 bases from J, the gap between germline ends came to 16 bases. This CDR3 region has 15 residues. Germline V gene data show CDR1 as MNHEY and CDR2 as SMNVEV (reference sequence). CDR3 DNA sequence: TGTGCCAGCAGTCGTTTGTTTGGGAGCACCTACGAGCAGTACTTC. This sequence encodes CASSRLFGSTYEQYF.

CDR3 protein: CASSPASGTQYF. The CDR3 nucleotides read TGTGCCAGCAGTCCCGCATCAGGGACCCAGTACTTC. The chain employs TRBV28 and TRBJ2-5; the D is unclear. CDR3 length: 12 residues. CDR1 is MDHEN and CDR2 is SYDVKM in the germline V gene. Trimming stripped 5 bases from V and 7 bases from J, with 11 bases between.

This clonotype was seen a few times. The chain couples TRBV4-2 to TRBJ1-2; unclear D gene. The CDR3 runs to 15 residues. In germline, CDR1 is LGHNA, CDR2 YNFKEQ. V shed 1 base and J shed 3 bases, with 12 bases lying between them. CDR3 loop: CASSQGGPGDYGYTF. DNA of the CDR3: TGTGCCAGCAGCCAAGGAGGTCCCGGGGACTATGGCTACACCTTC.

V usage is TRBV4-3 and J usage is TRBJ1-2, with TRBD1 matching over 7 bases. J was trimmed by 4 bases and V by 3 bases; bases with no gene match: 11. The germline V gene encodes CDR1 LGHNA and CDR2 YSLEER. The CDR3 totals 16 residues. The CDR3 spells CASSHYPGQFFYGYTF. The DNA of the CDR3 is TGCGCCAGCAGCCATTATCCGGGACAGTTCTTCTATGGCTACACCTTC.

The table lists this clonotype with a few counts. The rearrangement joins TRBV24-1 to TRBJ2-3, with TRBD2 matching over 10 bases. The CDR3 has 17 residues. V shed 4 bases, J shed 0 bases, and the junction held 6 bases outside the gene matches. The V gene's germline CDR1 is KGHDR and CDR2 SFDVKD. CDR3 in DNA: TGTGCCACCAGTGAACGAGGACTAGCGGCTAGCACAGATACGCAGTATTTT. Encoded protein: CATSERGLAASTDTQYF.

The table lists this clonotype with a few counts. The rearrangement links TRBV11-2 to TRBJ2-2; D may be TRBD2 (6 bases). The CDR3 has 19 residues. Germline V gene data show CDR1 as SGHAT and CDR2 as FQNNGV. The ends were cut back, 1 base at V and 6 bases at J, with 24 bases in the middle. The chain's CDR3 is CASSLVVGVGSGVPGELFF. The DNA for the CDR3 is TGTGCCAGCAGCTTAGTCGTTGGTGTCGGGAGTGGTGTCCCCGGGGAGCTGTTTTTT.

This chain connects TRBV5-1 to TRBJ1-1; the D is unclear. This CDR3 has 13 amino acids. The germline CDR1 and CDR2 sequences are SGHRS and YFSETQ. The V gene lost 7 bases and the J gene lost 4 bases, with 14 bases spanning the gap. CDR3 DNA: TGCGCCAGCGCTAGGATCGTTTCCACTGAAGCTTTCTTT. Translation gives CASARIVSTEAFF.

In DNA form, the CDR3 reads TGTGCCAGCAGCGACCGAACTAGCAATCAGCCCCAGCATTTT. It is translated as CASSDRTSNQPQHF. This chain joins TRBV7-2 and TRBJ1-5; unclear D gene. The length of the CDR3 is 14 residues. Germline V gene sequence: CDR1 SGHTA, CDR2 FQGNSA. Trimming took 5 bases from V and 0 from J, leaving 8 bases between them.